This TCR beta chain originates from a study of identical twins (dated by TCRdb to 2016 to 2017). Background for the entire study: TCR alpha and beta repertoires from monozygotic twins, unrelated adults of various ages and cord blood were deep-sequenced to test whether fetal clonotypes persist. To rule out contamination, the twin experiments were replicated at different times with different library preparation protocols.

Library preparation employed 5' RACE. Sequenced using an Illumina HiSeq 2000. A universal primer binding site was introduced by template switching, and a unique molecular identifier was present in the final cDNA, enabling accurate counting of TCR cDNA molecules. First-strand cDNA for TCR alpha and beta chains was synthesized from specific primers in the conserved constant-segment region. To control for contamination, every cDNA library was double barcoded, receiving both a SMART-Mk sample barcode and Illumina barcodes. TruSeq adapter sequences and Illumina sample barcodes were added in two successive PCR steps. The TCR alpha and beta cDNA libraries were sequenced on the Illumina HiSeq platform using custom primers. Regarding the original processing steps: MiGEC processed the raw reads to extract unique molecular identifiers, while MiXCR was used to determine the CDR3 positions. For each individual, recombination models were inferred using an EM algorithm with the repgenHMM and IGoR tools. Shared clonotypes were analyzed with the tcR package in R, and sharing was normalized by the product of cloneset sizes. Out-of-frame nonproductive sequences were analyzed to study raw recombination free of thymic and clonal selection effects. TCRdb cleaned the public reads at Q25 with fastp, built clones with MiXCR and kept in-frame beta chains. For every CDR3 protein sequence, its rows merge into one entry that carries the most common genes and DNA. The V and J calls were not made by the authors but by TCRdb's processing. The sample table holds approximately 1.8 million distinct CDR3 sequences, of which about 31% were seen once. The top ten clonotypes cover 0.25% to 0.3% of the sample.

Findings and caveats that apply to the study as a whole: The excess sharing between twins in beta out-of-frame sequences was weaker because fewer shared sequences reduced the signal-to-noise ratio. Compared with coincidental sharing between unrelated individuals, out-of-frame TCR alpha sequences shared between twins had an excess of sequences with low generation probability. Zero-insertion analyses could be partly confounded by invariant T cells such as MAIT and iNKT, although diverse VJ usage argued against such confounding for most clonotypes. In monozygotic twins, out-of-frame TCR alpha sharing was systematically underestimated by recombination models, although the models agreed with sharing between unrelated individuals. Fewer insertions were carried by abundant cord blood beta clonotypes; a weaker similar trend was observed in young adult naive repertoires, while no such trend was observed in memory repertoires. Because the same donors could not be followed over many years, conclusions were based on cross-sectional statistical analysis.

Of note for this clonotype: Its antigen is currently not known. The sample holds no much larger clone one base away, and base qualities are not on file.

Every donor was a healthy Caucasian. The CDR3 sequence holds 11 residues, the cysteine and phenylalanine included. Solely the CDR3 DNA is kept, with 33 bases framed from the first base. CDR1 and CDR2 were assigned from the germline V gene (reference sequence) as DFQATT and SNEGSKA. After removal of 6 bases from V and 11 bases from J, the junction retains 9 bases not matched to a gene. The sequence derives from a newborn girl in good health. The sequencing input was cord blood. The chain uses TRBV20-1 and TRBJ1-2; 7 nucleotides in the junction match TRBD1. For the CDR3, the sequence is CSAITYRGYTF. The DNA sequence is given as TGCAGTGCGATTACATACAGGGGTTACACCTTC.